This is a list of T cell receptor beta chains from one sample in a study of cytomegalovirus exposure and HLA in healthy donors. Here immunoSEQ multiplex PCR was the method, and the copy in TCRdb shows in-frame clones only, minus some. The data show around 130,000 clones, around 86% seen once. Sequencing was carried out using PBMCs. The receptors originated from a young man in good health and CMV-seronegative. Both conserved end residues are part of each CDR3. D genes are given only for firm matches. A clone size is listed for some rows: how often the clone was seen (once, few, many), or a class if it is expanded.

size,V,D,J,DNA,CDR3
.,TRBV6-5,TRBD1,TRBJ2-2,TGTGCCATATCTGCCGGGACAGCAAACACCGGGGAGCTGTTTTTT,CAISAGTANTGELFF
.,TRBV19,.,TRBJ1-5,TGTGCCAGTAGTACCACACAGAATTCGAATCAGCCCCAGCATTTT,CASSTTQNSNQPQHF
.,TRBV10-1,.,TRBJ1-3,TGCGCCAGCAGTGAGAACAGCGGCGGCGGAAACACCATATATTTT,CASSENSGGGNTIYF
.,TRBV9,TRBD1,TRBJ1-2,TGTGCCAGCAGCGTAGGGGGGACAGGGGGCTCGGGCTACACCTTC,CASSVGGTGGSGYTF
.,TRBV25-1,.,TRBJ1-3,TGTGCCAGCAGCAGGGTGACTGGAAACACCATATATTTT,CASSRVTGNTIYF
.,TRBV9,TRBD1,TRBJ1-6,TGTGCCAGCAGCGACCGGGACAGGCCACCCCTCCACTTT,CASSDRDRPPLHF
.,TRBV28,TRBD1,TRBJ1-2,TGTGCCAGCAGGTGGGACAGGGGTGACTATGGCTACACCTTC,CASRWDRGDYGYTF
.,TRBV18,TRBD2,TRBJ2-5,TGTGCCAGCTCACCGGGGAGGGTCCAAGAGACCCAGTACTTC,CASSPGRVQETQYF
.,TRBV5-1,TRBD2,TRBJ2-1,TGCGCCAGCAGCTTGGAAGTTAGTGCGCAGCGGGGTATTTTAAATGAGCAGTTCTTC,CASSLEVSAQRGILNEQFF
.,TRBV19,TRBD1,TRBJ1-6,TGTGCCAGTAGACAGGGGATGGGTTCACCCCTCCACTTT,CASRQGMGSPLHF
.,TRBV18,.,TRBJ1-6,TGTGCCAGCTCGCCGAGTGGGGCCAATTCACCCCTCCACTTT,CASSPSGANSPLHF
.,TRBV15,TRBD1,TRBJ1-1,TGTGCCACCAGCAGAGATTGGACAGGGGGTGAAGCTTTCTTT,CATSRDWTGGEAFF
.,TRBV27,.,TRBJ2-7,TGTGCCAGCAGCCCCTCCGCAGGGCCGTTATCCTACGAGCAGTACTTC,CASSPSAGPLSYEQYF
.,TRBV6-5,.,TRBJ1-1,TGTGCCAGCAGTCCCAGGGAAAACACTGAAGCTTTCTTT,CASSPRENTEAFF
.,TRBV7-6,.,TRBJ1-3,TGTGCCAGCAGCTTAGCTGTACAGTCTGGGAACACCATATATTTT,CASSLAVQSGNTIYF
.,TRBV5-1,TRBD1,TRBJ1-1,TGCGCCAGCACTGGCCACAGGGGACAGGCTGAAGCTTTCTTT,CASTGHRGQAEAFF
once,TRBV5-1,.,TRBJ2-3,TGCGCCAGCAGCCACAGAGCTAGCACAGATACGCAGTATTTT,CASSHRASTDTQYF
.,TRBV7-3,.,TRBJ2-3,TGTGCCAGCAGCTTAATCGGCGGGACAGATACGCAGTATTTT,CASSLIGGTDTQYF
.,TRBV18,.,TRBJ2-7,TGTGCCAGCTCATCGCGTTGGGACAAAAGTCAGGTCTCTCACGAGCAGTACTTC,CASSSRWDKSQVSHEQYF
.,TRBV10-2,TRBD1,TRBJ1-2,TGCGCCAGCAGTGGGGGACAGGGGATGGGCTACACCTTC,CASSGGQGMGYTF
.,TRBV7-9,.,TRBJ2-1,TGTGCCAGCAGCACAATAGGGGTCACTATCGACAATGAGCAGTTCTTC,CASSTIGVTIDNEQFF
few,TRBV27,TRBD1,TRBJ1-2,TGTGCCAGCAGTCCCCGGACAGGCCTAAGGGGCTACACCTTC,CASSPRTGLRGYTF
.,TRBV15,.,TRBJ1-6,TGTGCCACCAGCAGAGTTAGGCAGGGAAATTCACCCCTCCACTTT,CATSRVRQGNSPLHF
once,TRBV30,.,TRBJ1-1,TGTGCCTGGAGAGGTGGGCCTGTTAGAGCTTTCTTT,CAWRGGPVRAFF
.,TRBV30,TRBD1,TRBJ1-1,TGTGCCTGGAGTTGGGCAGGGGGGAACACTGAAGCTTTCTTT,CAWSWAGGNTEAFF
.,TRBV7-9,.,TRBJ2-7,TGTGCCAGCAGCCTAACCTGGGACAAGGACTACGAGCAGTACTTC,CASSLTWDKDYEQYF
.,TRBV6-1,TRBD1,TRBJ1-5,TGTGCCAGCAGTGAAGGTTTCGCTGGACAGGGGGGCAATCAGCCCCAGCATTTT,CASSEGFAGQGGNQPQHF
.,TRBV5-6,TRBD2,TRBJ2-7,TGTGCCAGCAGGCGGCCTAGCGGGGGGGCCTACGAGCAGTACTTC,CASRRPSGGAYEQYF
.,TRBV7-9,.,TRBJ1-1,TGTGCCAGCAGCCTATTGAACACTGAAGCTTTCTTT,CASSLLNTEAFF
.,TRBV27,TRBD1,TRBJ1-5,TGTGCCAGCAAAGAATGGACAGGGATGGGGAGCAATCAGCCCCAGCATTTT,CASKEWTGMGSNQPQHF
.,TRBV10-3,.,TRBJ1-1,TGTGCCATCAGTGTAGGGGGAAATACTGAAGCTTTCTTT,CAISVGGNTEAFF
few,TRBV29-1,TRBD1,TRBJ1-1,TGCAGCGCAGGGGGCACTGAAGCTTTCTTT,CSAGGTEAFF
.,TRBV30,TRBD1,TRBJ1-2,TGTGCCTGGAGGCGGGACAGGGCTATGTATGGCTACACCTTC,CAWRRDRAMYGYTF
.,TRBV28,TRBD1,TRBJ1-2,TGTGCCAGCAGTTTGCCTAGACAGGGTGCAACGTTTATGGGGGGCTACACCTTC,CASSLPRQGATFMGGYTF
.,TRBV5-4,TRBD1,TRBJ2-7,TGTGCCAGCAGCTTGAGGGACAGGGCTCATGAGCAGTACTTC,CASSLRDRAHEQYF
.,TRBV5-4,TRBD1,TRBJ2-3,TGTGCCAGCAGCTCCTGGACAGGGGGGTCAAATACGCAGTATTTT,CASSSWTGGSNTQYF
.,TRBV9,.,TRBJ1-2,TGTGCCAGCAGCGTAGGCGGTAACTATGGCTACACCTTC,CASSVGGNYGYTF
once,TRBV30,TRBD1,TRBJ1-1,TGTGCCTGGAGTGGGGGACAGGGGTTGTGGGGTGAAGCTTTCTTT,CAWSGGQGLWGEAFF
.,TRBV7-6,.,TRBJ1-1,TGTGCCAGCAGCTCTCCCGGCCGTAGCGCTGAAGCTTTCTTT,CASSSPGRSAEAFF
few,TRBV12-5,.,TRBJ1-6,TGTGCTAGTGGTTTAAGGGAGACACTCCATAATTCACCCCTCCACTTT,CASGLRETLHNSPLHF
.,TRBV5-6,TRBD1,TRBJ2-3,TGTGCCAGCAGCTTGGAACCAGGGGGCTCTGATACGCAGTATTTT,CASSLEPGGSDTQYF
.,TRBV27,.,TRBJ1-6,TGTGCCAGCAGTTTCCAACTTCGGTCACCCCTCCACTTT,CASSFQLRSPLHF
.,TRBV21-1,.,TRBJ2-6,TGTGCCAGCAGCAAAGGGGCAGGGGCGAGCTCTGGGGCCAACGTCCTGACTTTC,CASSKGAGASSGANVLTF
.,TRBV7-9,TRBD1,TRBJ1-1,TGTGCCAGCAGCTTGGGTGACAGGGGGGACACTGAAGCTTTCTTT,CASSLGDRGDTEAFF
.,TRBV7-9,.,TRBJ1-2,TGTGCCAGCAGCCTACCCACGGACTCCTATGGCTACACCTTC,CASSLPTDSYGYTF
.,TRBV19,TRBD2,TRBJ2-3,TGTGCCAGTAGTTGGTCTAGCGGGGCCTCCGTGGCGCAGTATTTT,CASSWSSGASVAQYF
.,TRBV6-1,TRBD2,TRBJ2-5,TGTGCCAGCAGTGTAACTAGCGGGGGGGCCAAAGAGACCCAGTACTTC,CASSVTSGGAKETQYF